This T cell receptor (beta chain) was recorded in a study of immune characteristics of hereditary and idiopathic chronic pancreatitis. Whole-study findings and limits: Productive TCR rearrangement counts correlated positively with chronic pancreatitis severity scores. Controls had less diverse, more clonal TCRbeta repertoires than both pancreatitis groups. Alcohol-related chronic pancreatitis was not included in this study.

Concerning this clone itself: What it binds is unknown.

Total pancreatectomy with islet autotransplantation was the source of the chronic pancreatitis pancreas tissue. Profiling relied on immunoSEQ multiplex PCR, and the TCRdb table lists in-frame clones only, not all of them. The profile shows about 14,000 clones, around 67% of them singletons. The specimen was pancreas tissue with hereditary chronic pancreatitis. This TCR derives from a human donor with chronic pancreatitis.

DNA for the CDR3: TGTGCCAGCAATCCCGTTACAGGGAGGAACTACACTGAAGCTTTCTTT. It translates to CASNPVTGRNYTEAFF. The V and J genes are TRBV21-1 and TRBJ1-1. TRBV21-1 is a pseudogene segment. CDR3 length: 16 residues.